The TCR beta chain described here comes from a study of T cells in Graves' hyperthyroidism and ophthalmopathy. Turning to the study itself: The authors collected peripheral blood at initial diagnosis, before any treatment.

Study conclusions and caveats: Ophthalmopathy and stable hyperthyroidism were separated by a 13 V-J model. Progression to ophthalmopathy was predicted a median of approximately 6.4 months early.

Template material for amplifying TCR beta CDR3 regions consisted of RNA transcripts. A first-round RT-PCR of the TCR CDR3 used the HTBI primer set. MiXCR was run by TCRdb on the multiplex PCR reads, yielding one entry per CDR3 protein. The profile covers 650,000 to 750,000 distinct CDR3 sequences, with around 15% appearing a single time and about 10% taken by the ten largest. With 5 bases clipped from V and 13 bases from J, the junction kept 7 bases outside the gene matches. This CDR3 is 13 amino acids long. Germline V lookup: CDR1 MNHEY, CDR2 SMNVEV (reference sequence). This clonotype came up once. Its antigen is not identified.

Sequences were obtained from blood. This receptor was taken from a woman aged 18-29 years with Graves' hyperthyroidism. This chain uses TRBV27 with TRBJ2-1; 11 bases fit TRBD2. DNA for the CDR3: TGTGCCAGCAGTCCACTAGCGGGGGAGACCCAGTTCTTC. Encoded protein: CASSPLAGETQFF.